The 6 T cell receptor beta chains presented below share a single source sample, sequenced in a study of cytomegalovirus exposure and HLA in healthy donors. 60 Vbeta and 13 Jbeta primers were used in PCR. The data were produced by immunoSEQ multiplex PCR, yet TCRdb's version contains in-frame clones alone and is incomplete. The sample records 110,000 to 150,000 clones, about 10% being singletons. Input material: PBMCs. The source of these receptors is a middle-aged man in good health and CMV-seronegative.

The chain joins TRBV5-1 to TRBJ1-2, with 9 positions matching TRBD1. V gave up 4 bases and J gave up 2 bases; unmatched junction bases: 9. The CDR3 sequence is 16 residues long. Germline-derived CDR1 and CDR2 are SGHRS and YFSETQ. The CDR3 region has the DNA TGCGCCAGCAGCCCTAATCCGGGACAGGGAAACTATGGCTACACCTTC. It specifies CASSPNPGQGNYGYTF.

The V call is TRBV2, the J call TRBJ1-4, with 8 bases fitting TRBD1. Germline CDR1 and CDR2: SNHLY and FYNNEI. The trim removed 7 bases at V and 8 bases at J, leaving 6 bases unmatched. This CDR3 has 13 amino acids. The CDR3 spells CASNRQGKEKLFF. The CDR3 DNA reads as TGTGCCAGCAATCGACAGGGGAAAGAAAAACTGTTTTTT.

This sequence joins TRBV5-8 and TRBJ2-5; 9 nucleotides align to TRBD1. The junction had 11 bases not matched to a gene; V was cut back by 4 bases and J by 4 bases. CDR3 size: 16 residues. Germline V gives CDR1 SGHTS, CDR2 YDEGEE. Here the CDR3 reads CASSPRSTGGGETQYF. CDR3 DNA: TGTGCCAGCAGCCCTAGAAGTACAGGGGGCGGAGAGACCCAGTACTTC.

This clone was recorded a few times. The genes are TRBV6-6 and TRBJ1-1; D is unresolved. This CDR3 region has 16 residues. The V gene's germline CDR1 is MNHNY and CDR2 SVGAGI (reference sequence). V lost 2 bases to trimming and J lost 2 bases, with 15 bases between them. The CDR3 nucleotides are TGTGCCAGCAGTTACCGTCCGGGTCTTTCAAACACTGAAGCTTTCTTT. Translating gives CASSYRPGLSNTEAFF.

V and J are TRBV13 and TRBJ1-2; the match to TRBD1 covers 9 bases. Germline loops: CDR1 PRHDT, CDR2 FYEKMQ (reference sequence). The CDR3 contains 15 residues. With 0 bases clipped from V and 4 bases from J, the junction kept 3 bases outside the gene matches. The CDR3: CASSLGQGATYGYTF. CDR3 bases: TGTGCCAGCAGCTTAGGACAGGGGGCAACCTATGGCTACACCTTC.

The V call is TRBV11-3, the J call TRBJ2-7; D may be TRBD1 (5 bases). The CDR3 extends over 15 amino acids. Trimming took off 3 bases at V and 5 bases at J, with 17 bases between the two ends. Germline loops: CDR1 SGHNT, CDR2 YENEEA. CDR3 bases: TGTGCCAGCAGCTTCCTCGGGCTCGAGGACAACGAGCAGTACTTC. This codes for CASSFLGLEDNEQYF. The complete variable domain, with remaining parts taken from reference TRBV11-3 and TRBJ2-7, reads EAGVVQSPRYKIIEKKQPVAFWCNPISGHNTLYWYLQNLGQGPELLIRYENEEAVDDSQLPKDRFSAERLKGVDSTLKIQPAELGDSAVYLCASSFLGLEDNEQYFGPGTRLTVT.